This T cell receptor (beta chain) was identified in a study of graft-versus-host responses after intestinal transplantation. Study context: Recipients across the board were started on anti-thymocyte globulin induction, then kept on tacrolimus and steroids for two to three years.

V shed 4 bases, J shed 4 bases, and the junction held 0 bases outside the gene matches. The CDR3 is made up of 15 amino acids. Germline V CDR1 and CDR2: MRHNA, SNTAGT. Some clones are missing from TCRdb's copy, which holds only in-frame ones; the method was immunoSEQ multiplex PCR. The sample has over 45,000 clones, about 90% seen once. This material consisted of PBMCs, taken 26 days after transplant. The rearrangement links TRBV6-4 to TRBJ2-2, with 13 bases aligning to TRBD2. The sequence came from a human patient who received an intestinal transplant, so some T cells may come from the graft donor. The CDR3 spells CASSGTSGSTGELFF. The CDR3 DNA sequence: TGTGCCAGCAGTGGGACTAGCGGGAGCACCGGGGAGCTGTTTTTT.